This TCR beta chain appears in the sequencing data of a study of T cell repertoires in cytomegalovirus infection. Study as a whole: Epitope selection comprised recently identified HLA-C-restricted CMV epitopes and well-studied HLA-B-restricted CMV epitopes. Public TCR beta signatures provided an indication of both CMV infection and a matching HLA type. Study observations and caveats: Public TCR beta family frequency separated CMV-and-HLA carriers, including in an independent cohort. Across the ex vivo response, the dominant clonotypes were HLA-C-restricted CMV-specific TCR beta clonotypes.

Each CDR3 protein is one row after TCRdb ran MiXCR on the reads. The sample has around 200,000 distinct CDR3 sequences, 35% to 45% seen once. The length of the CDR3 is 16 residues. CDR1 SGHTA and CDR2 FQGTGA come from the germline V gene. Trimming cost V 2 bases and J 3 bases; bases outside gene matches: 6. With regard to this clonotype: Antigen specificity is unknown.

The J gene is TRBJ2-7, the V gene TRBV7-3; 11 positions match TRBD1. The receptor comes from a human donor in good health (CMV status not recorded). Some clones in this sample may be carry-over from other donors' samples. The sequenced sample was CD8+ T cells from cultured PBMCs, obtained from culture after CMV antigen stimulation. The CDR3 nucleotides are TGTGCCAGCAGCTTAGTGAGGACAGGGGGCATCTACGAGCAGTACTTC. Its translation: CASSLVRTGGIYEQYF.